A selection of T cell receptor beta chains follows, all from one sample in a study of spatial heterogeneity in lung cancer. MiXCR, run by TCRdb on the 5' RACE reads, gives a single entry per CDR3 protein. The repertoire holds nearly 10,000 distinct CDR3 sequences, roughly 6% seen once, with roughly 9.1% in the top ten. Here the sequenced sample was lung tumor tissue, taken at surgery. Receptors were obtained from a male donor with early-stage non-small cell lung cancer. CDR3s include the opening cysteine and the closing phenylalanine or tryptophan. D genes are given only for firm matches. Not all rows give a size; the values are once, few, many and, for expanded clones, a class.

clone size	V gene	D gene	J gene	CDR3 DNA	CDR3 protein
many	TRBV20-1	.	TRBJ2-2	TGCAGTGCTAGAGATAATGGGAACACCGGGGAGCTGTTTTTT	CSARDNGNTGELFF
few	TRBV24-1	TRBD1	TRBJ2-1	TGTGCCACCAGCAGACAGGGAAGGATGGATAATGAGCAGTTCTTC	CATSRQGRMDNEQFF
many	TRBV7-6	.	TRBJ2-7	TGTGCCAGCAGCCCGGAATTAGCGGTTACCTACGAGCAGTACTTC	CASSPELAVTYEQYF
many	TRBV6-1	TRBD1	TRBJ1-2	TGTGCCAGCAGGGTGGGACAGGGATTTAACTATGGCTACACCTTC	CASRVGQGFNYGYTF
many	TRBV20-1	.	TRBJ2-3	TGCAGTGCTAGCCCCCAGAGGAGCACAGATACGCAGTATTTT	CSASPQRSTDTQYF
many	TRBV6-1	.	TRBJ1-1	TGTGCCAGCAGTGACGGGGGGGTCATGAACACTGAAGCTTTCTTT	CASSDGGVMNTEAFF
many	TRBV24-1	TRBD2	TRBJ2-1	TGTGCCACCAGTGAGGCTTCTAGCGGGAGGGTGAACAATGAGCAGTTCTTC	CATSEASSGRVNNEQFF
many	TRBV20-1	TRBD1	TRBJ1-5	TGCAGTGCCCCCCTACAGGGGGCGAGCAATCAGCCCCAGCATTTT	CSAPLQGASNQPQHF
few	TRBV2	.	TRBJ1-5	TGTGCCAGCAGAGAACAGGGTTTGGGCCCGAATCAGCCCCAGCATTTT	CASREQGLGPNQPQHF
large	TRBV10-3	.	TRBJ2-1	TGTGCCGTCAAGGACAGCGCGGACAATGAGCAGTTCTTC	CAVKDSADNEQFF
many	TRBV20-1	TRBD1	TRBJ1-5	TGCAGTGCTAGTCCAATACCGGGACAGGGGGAGTCGGGCCTTAATCAGCCCCAGCATTTT	CSASPIPGQGESGLNQPQHF
many	TRBV20-1	.	TRBJ1-6	TGCAGTGCTAGGTCCTTTAATTCACCCCTCCACTTT	CSARSFNSPLHF
medium-sized	TRBV7-9	TRBD1	TRBJ2-7	TGTGCCAGCAGCTTAATGGACAGGGGAATCGAGCAGTACTTC	CASSLMDRGIEQYF
medium-sized	TRBV27	TRBD1	TRBJ1-6	TGTGCCAGCAGCCGGACAGGGGAAAATTCACCCCTCCACTTT	CASSRTGENSPLHF
.	TRBV30	.	TRBJ2-6	TGTGCCGAGGGGGCCAACGTCCTGACTTTC	CAEGANVLTF
many	TRBV20-1	TRBD2	TRBJ2-1	TGCAGTGCCCGGGAGGGAGGGAGGGCGTTGGATGAGCAGTTCTTC	CSAREGGRALDEQFF
many	TRBV30	.	TRBJ2-1	TGTGCCTGGAGTGTTAAGCGCAGCTCCTACAATGAGCAGTTCTTC	CAWSVKRSSYNEQFF
many	TRBV7-2	.	TRBJ1-5	TGTGCCAGCAGCTTAGAGGACAGCCCCAATCAGCCCCAGCATTTT	CASSLEDSPNQPQHF
many	TRBV10-3	TRBD2	TRBJ2-7	TGTGCCATCAGTGAGACACAAGCGGGAGGGCCCTACGAGCAGTACTTC	CAISETQAGGPYEQYF
medium-sized	TRBV27	TRBD1	TRBJ2-7	TGTGCCAGCAGTTTATCAGGGACAGGGGCCTACGAGCAGTACTTC	CASSLSGTGAYEQYF
many	TRBV13	.	TRBJ2-3	TGTGCCAGCAGCTCCCTAGCGCGCACAGATACGCAGTATTTT	CASSSLARTDTQYF
many	TRBV28	.	TRBJ2-4	TGTGCCAGCAGAGGGACATCCGGGCGAAACATTCAGTACTTC	CASRGTSGRNIQYF
many	TRBV6-5	.	TRBJ2-5	TGTGCCAGCAGTTACTCGGCAGGGAGTAAAGAGACCCAGTACTTC	CASSYSAGSKETQYF
.	TRBV6-1	.	TRBJ2-7	TGTGCCAGCAGTGAAGCGGGGTCCTACGAGCAGTACTTC	CASSEAGSYEQYF
many	TRBV7-9	TRBD1	TRBJ2-5	TGTGCCAGCAGCGCTCCGGGACAGGGGAAAAAAGAGACCCAGTACTTC	CASSAPGQGKKETQYF
many	TRBV28	.	TRBJ1-1	TGTGCCAGCAGTTCATCAGGGGTCAGGACTGAAGCTTTCTTT	CASSSSGVRTEAFF
medium-sized	TRBV12-5	.	TRBJ1-4	TGTGCTAGTGTTCCCTTCGGAGGAGGGGTTGACGAAAAACTGTTTTTT	CASVPFGGGVDEKLFF
many	TRBV6-1	TRBD1	TRBJ1-1	TGTGCCAGCAGAATGGGACAGCAGAACACTGAAGCTTTCTTT	CASRMGQQNTEAFF
many	TRBV30	TRBD1	TRBJ1-1	TGTGCCTGGGGGGGACAGGGAGACACTGAAGCTTTCTTT	CAWGGQGDTEAFF
many	TRBV9	.	TRBJ2-1	TGTGCCAGCAGCGTATGGGAAGGATACAATGAGCAGTTCTTC	CASSVWEGYNEQFF
many	TRBV5-5	.	TRBJ1-2	TGTGCCAGCAGCTTGACCCAGGCTAACTATGGCTACACCTTC	CASSLTQANYGYTF
.	TRBV23-1	.	TRBJ2-7	TGCGCCAGCAGTCAAGAGGGCAGAACAAGAACCTACGAGCAGTACTTC	CASSQEGRTRTYEQYF
many	TRBV28	.	TRBJ2-2	TGTGCCAGCACCCCCCCCTCCGGGACCGGGGAGCTGTTTTTT	CASTPPSGTGELFF
many	TRBV6-1	.	TRBJ2-1	TGTGCCGTCCTCGTCTACAATGAGCAGTTCTTC	CAVLVYNEQFF
medium-sized	TRBV7-8	TRBD1	TRBJ2-1	TGTGCCAGCAGCTACGGGACAGCTAACCCCAATGAGCAGTTCTTC	CASSYGTANPNEQFF
.	TRBV6-1	TRBD2	TRBJ2-5	TGTGCCAGCAGAAGACCGGGACTAGCGGCAGGAGAGACCCAGTACTTC	CASRRPGLAAGETQYF
many	TRBV20-1	TRBD1	TRBJ1-1	TGCAGTGCTAGAGATTGGACAGGGGGCGAGAACACTGAAGCTTTCTTT	CSARDWTGGENTEAFF
large	TRBV20-1	.	TRBJ2-3	TGCAGTGCTAGAACCTACACGGCCGGAGCCACAGATACGCAGTATTTT	CSARTYTAGATDTQYF
many	TRBV28	TRBD1	TRBJ2-1	TGTGCCAGCAATCCCCCGGGACAGGGGAGTTACGAGCAGTTCTTC	CASNPPGQGSYEQFF
many	TRBV20-1	TRBD2	TRBJ2-3	TGCAGTGTTCTCCTAGCGGGAAGGGCAGATACGCAGTATTTT	CSVLLAGRADTQYF
many	TRBV6-6	.	TRBJ1-1	TGTGCCAGCACTCCCTCCGGAGCCGGAATGAACACTGAAGCTTTCTTT	CASTPSGAGMNTEAFF
many	TRBV5-1	.	TRBJ1-2	TGCGCCAGCAGCTTGGGGGCAGTCGGTTATGGCTACACCTTC	CASSLGAVGYGYTF
many	TRBV7-9	TRBD1	TRBJ1-1	TGTGCCAGCAGCGAGACACAGGGGCGGCACACTGAAGCTTTCTTT	CASSETQGRHTEAFF